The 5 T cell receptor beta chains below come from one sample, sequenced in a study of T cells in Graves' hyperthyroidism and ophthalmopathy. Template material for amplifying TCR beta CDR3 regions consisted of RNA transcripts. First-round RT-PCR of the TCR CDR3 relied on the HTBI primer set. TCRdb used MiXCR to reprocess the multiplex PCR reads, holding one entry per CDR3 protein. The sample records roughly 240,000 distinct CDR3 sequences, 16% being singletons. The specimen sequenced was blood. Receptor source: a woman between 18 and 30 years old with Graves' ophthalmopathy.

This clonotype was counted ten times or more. The CDR3 nucleotides read TGTGCCAGCAGACCGGGACAGGGGATAGGGGGAGCTTTCTTT. Amino acid sequence: CASRPGQGIGGAFF. V usage is TRBV7-3 and J usage is TRBJ1-1; 10 bases are shared with TRBD1. CDR1 is SGHTA, CDR2 FQGTGA, per germline. The CDR3 length is 14 residues. V dropped 6 bases and J dropped 10; count of bases not matched to a gene: 11. Full variable domain (missing parts from reference TRBV7-3 and TRBJ1-1): GAGVSQTPSNKVTEKGKYVELRCDPISGHTALYWYRQSLGQGPEFLIYFQGTGAADDSGLPNDRFFAVRPEGSVSTLKIQRTERGDSAVYLCASRPGQGIGGAFFGQGTRLTVV.

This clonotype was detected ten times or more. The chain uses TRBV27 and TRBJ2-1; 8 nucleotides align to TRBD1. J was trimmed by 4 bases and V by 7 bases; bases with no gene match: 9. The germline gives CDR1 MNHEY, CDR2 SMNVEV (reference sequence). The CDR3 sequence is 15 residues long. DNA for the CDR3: TGTGCCAGCAATAAGGGGACAGGAGTATACAATGAGCAGTTCTTC. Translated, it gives CASNKGTGVYNEQFF.

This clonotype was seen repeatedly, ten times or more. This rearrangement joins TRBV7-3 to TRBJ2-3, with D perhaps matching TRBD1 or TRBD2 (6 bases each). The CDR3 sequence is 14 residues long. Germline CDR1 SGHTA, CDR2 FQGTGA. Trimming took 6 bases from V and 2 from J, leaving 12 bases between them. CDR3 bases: TGTGCCAGCAGGCGGGACACCTCCACAGATACGCAGTATTTT. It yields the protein CASRRDTSTDTQYF.

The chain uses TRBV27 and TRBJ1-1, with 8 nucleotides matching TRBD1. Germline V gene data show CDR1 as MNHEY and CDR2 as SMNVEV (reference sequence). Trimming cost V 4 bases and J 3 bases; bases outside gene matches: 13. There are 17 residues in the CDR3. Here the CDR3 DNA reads TGTGCCAGCAGTTCCCGACAGGGGTGGGCGGAAGACACTGAAGCTTTCTTT. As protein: CASSSRQGWAEDTEAFF.

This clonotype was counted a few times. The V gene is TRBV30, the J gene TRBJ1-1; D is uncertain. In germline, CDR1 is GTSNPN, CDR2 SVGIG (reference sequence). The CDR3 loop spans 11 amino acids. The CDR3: CATAGNTEAFF. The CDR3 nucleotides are TGTGCTACAGCTGGGAACACTGAAGCTTTCTTT.